Listed here are 18 T cell receptor beta chains from one sample, sequenced in a study of tumor and adjacent non-tumor tissue in lung cancer. TCRbeta libraries were built with three rounds of nested PCR, modified from ARM-PCR. MiXCR was run by TCRdb on the multiplex PCR reads, yielding one entry per CDR3 protein. The sample records 100,000 or so distinct CDR3 sequences, 50% to 70% being singletons. This sample's RNA came from whole unsorted tissue. Distant lung tissue was collected more than 3 cm away from the tumor edge. Material: distant non-tumor lung tissue. These receptors originate from a man aged 25-40 years with non-small cell lung cancer.

Notes on this clonotype: Given the absence of the conserved phenylalanine or tryptophan at the CDR3 end, a read error is likely. The chain joins TRBV11-2 to TRBJ2-1; 8 nucleotides match TRBD2. Trimming cost V 6 bases and J 12 bases; bases outside gene matches: 19. Germline V lookup: CDR1 SGHAT, CDR2 FQNNGV. CDR3 length: 16 amino acids. CDR3 in amino acids: CASRSHAGGTMRGQFS. The CDR3 nucleotides are TGTGCCAGCAGATCCCACGCGGGAGGTACAATGAGGGGGCAGTTCTCC.

This chain uses TRBV20-1 with TRBJ2-7, with D perhaps matching TRBD2 (6 bases). Trimming stripped 2 bases from V and 2 bases from J, with 16 bases between. Germline lookup yields CDR1 DFQATT and CDR2 SNEGSKA (reference sequence). CDR3 length: 15 residues. The CDR3 sequence: CSARPGGGLAYEQYF. CDR3 DNA: TGCAGTGCTAGACCCGGTGGGGGGTTAGCCTACGAGCAGTACTTC.

Comment on this clonotype: One junction end disagrees with the germline gene, perhaps due to a read error. The chain couples TRBV12-3 or TRBV12-4 to TRBJ2-7; D tentatively fits TRBD1 or TRBD2 (5 bases each). CDR3 length: 13 amino acids. The CDR3 loop reads CANSFQGRYEQYF. CDR3 in DNA: TGTGCCAACAGTTTTCAGGGACGGTACGAGCAGTACTTC.

To note about this clonotype: This may come from a read error, since a much larger clone is one base off. The conserved phenylalanine or tryptophan is not found at the CDR3 terminus, so this likely reflects a read error. V and J are TRBV24-1 and TRBJ2-1; TRBD2 is a possible D gene (5 bases). Germline lookup yields CDR1 KGHDR and CDR2 SFDVKD. Trimming took off 0 bases at V and 5 bases at J, with 10 bases between the two ends. The CDR3 length is 15 residues. As DNA, the CDR3 is TGTGCCACCAGTGATTTGTGGTCCGGGAACAATGAGCAGTTCTAC. It encodes CATSDLWSGNNEQFY.

This clonotype was observed a few times. A junction boundary mismatches the germline segment, possibly from a read error. This chain connects TRBV29-1 to TRBJ2-7; unclear D gene. The CDR3 totals 12 residues. Germline values: CDR1 SQVTM, CDR2 ANQGSEA. The CDR3 here is CSMMTPAYKQYF. CDR3 nucleotide sequence: TGCAGCATGATGACTCCCGCCTACAAGCAGTACTTC.

This clonotype appeared a few times. The CDR3 protein is CASSPVGGSSYEQYF. CDR3 DNA: TGTGCCAGCAGCCCGGTCGGGGGAAGCTCCTACGAGCAGTACTTC. The chain is built from TRBV7-9 and TRBJ2-7; D is possibly TRBD2 (6 bases). Germline assignment: CDR1 SEHNR and CDR2 FQNEAQ (reference sequence). The CDR3 contains 15 residues. The V end lost 5 bases, the J end lost 0 bases, and 14 bases lay between the germline ends.

This clonotype occurred once. It is likely a read error, because the conserved phenylalanine at the end of the CDR3 is missing. This chain links TRBV9 with TRBJ2-7; 11 nucleotides match TRBD2. CDR1 and CDR2 (germline): SGDLS, YYNGEE. The CDR3 sequence is 15 residues long. V trimming: 0 bases; J trimming: 3 bases; junction bases outside the gene matches: 2. This chain's CDR3 is CASSVEGLAGYEQYL. The CDR3 DNA reads TGTGCCAGCAGCGTAGAAGGACTAGCGGGCTACGAGCAGTACTTA.

As for this clonotype: A read error may produce the germline difference seen at one junction end. The chain uses TRBV20-1 and TRBJ1-2; tentatively, D is TRBD1 (6 bases). The V gene's germline CDR1 is DFQATT and CDR2 SNEGSKA (reference sequence). The CDR3 sequence is 14 residues long. The CDR3 protein is CSTSTPQGNYGYTF. The CDR3 DNA reads as TGCAGTACAAGTACGCCACAGGGTAACTATGGCTACACATTC.

This clonotype occurred a few times. This CDR3 reads CSVTPGATNYGYTF. The CDR3 nucleotides are TGCAGTGTTACGCCCGGGGCAACTAACTATGGCTACACCTTC. The V and J genes are TRBV20-1 and TRBJ1-2; perhaps TRBD1 as D (5 bases). The germline CDR1 and CDR2 sequences are DFQATT and SNEGSKA (reference sequence). The CDR3 has 14 residues. V was shortened by 7 bases and J by 0 bases, with 15 bases between the two germline ends.

The sample holds many counts of this clonotype. This may be a read error: a much more frequent sequence differs by one nucleotide. The conserved closing phenylalanine or tryptophan is absent in this CDR3, likely reflecting a read error. The chain couples TRBV11-2 to TRBJ1-2; TRBD1 aligns across 7 bases. Germline lookup yields CDR1 SGHAT and CDR2 FQNNGV. The ends lost 5 bases at V and 4 bases at J; junction bases unmatched: 7. CDR3 length: 14 residues. The CDR3 DNA reads TGTGCCAGCAGCGCGACAGGGTTACTCTATGGCTACACCCTC. Its protein product is CASSATGLLYGYTL.

There are a few counts of this clonotype. Given the absence of the conserved phenylalanine or tryptophan at the CDR3 end, a read error is likely. This sequence joins TRBV11-2 and TRBJ2-1, with 8 bases lining up with TRBD1. The germline V gene encodes CDR1 SGHAT and CDR2 FQNNGV. This CDR3 contains 14 residues. CDR3: CVSSLDRGYNEQFS. The CDR3 nucleotides read TGTGTCAGTAGCTTAGACAGGGGCTACAATGAGCAGTTCTCC.

The chain uses TRBV20-1 and TRBJ2-1, with a weak D call TRBD2 (7 bases). CDR1 and CDR2 (germline): DFQATT, SNEGSKA (reference sequence). Trimming shortened V by 3 bases and J by 8 bases, and 17 bases separated the two germline ends. CDR3 length: 14 residues. CDR3 amino acids: CSARGGAGYDEQFF. CDR3 DNA sequence: TGCAGTGCTAGGGGGGGGGCGGGGTATGATGAGCAGTTCTTC.

The table lists this clonotype with many counts. The chain uses TRBV5-8 and TRBJ2-7, with D hard to call. The V end lost 0 bases, the J end lost 0 bases, and 7 bases lay between the germline ends. This CDR3 has 14 residues. Germline-derived CDR1 and CDR2 are SGHTS and YDEGEE. Written as DNA, the CDR3 is TGTGCCAGCAGCTTGGGACGGAACTCCTACGAGCAGTACTTC. It is translated as CASSLGRNSYEQYF.

This clonotype was seen repeatedly, ten times or more. V usage is TRBV12-3 or TRBV12-4 and J usage is TRBJ2-6; D perhaps matches TRBD1 (6 bases). The CDR3 is made up of 17 amino acids. Between the trimmed V and J ends, which lost 4 bases and 1 base, there was a span of 14 bases. This CDR3 reads CASSSRTVASGANVLTF. For the CDR3, the DNA is TGTGCCAGCAGTTCTCGGACAGTAGCTTCTGGGGCCAACGTCCTGACTTTC.

This clonotype was observed once. One junction end does not reproduce the germline sequence, and a read error may be involved. V and J are TRBV6-2 or TRBV6-3 and TRBJ2-7; the D gene is possibly TRBD2 (5 bases). CDR3 length: 13 amino acids. Germline-derived CDR1 and CDR2 are MNHEY and SVGEGT. CDR3 amino acids: CTSNRRGSYEQYF. The CDR3 DNA follows: TGTACCAGCAACAGACGGGGATCCTACGAGCAGTACTTC.

As to this clonotype: Possible read error: a much larger clone is one base away. This rearrangement joins TRBV10-3 to TRBJ2-2, with TRBD1 as a possible D gene (6 bases). Germline assignment: CDR1 ENHRY and CDR2 SYGVKD. The CDR3 is 16 residues long. The CDR3 is CAISEEGHGNTGELCF. CDR3 in DNA: TGTGCCATCAGTGAGGAGGGACACGGGAACACCGGGGAGCTGTGTTTT.

In its sample, this clonotype was seen many times. The chain links TRBV4-1 to TRBJ2-3, with D perhaps TRBD2 (6 bases). This CDR3 contains 15 residues. V dropped 3 bases and J dropped 0 bases, with 10 bases sitting between them. The germline V gene has CDR1 MGHRA and CDR2 YSYEKL. The CDR3 DNA reads TGCGCCAGCAGCCAGGGGAGGACTAGCACAGATACGCAGTATTTT. Residues: CASSQGRTSTDTQYF.

By share, this clonotype counts as medium-sized. CDR3 sequence: CASSLDYAGGPDTQYF. Here the CDR3 DNA reads TGTGCCAGCAGCTTAGACTACGCGGGAGGACCAGATACGCAGTATTTT. The V gene is TRBV11-2, the J gene TRBJ2-3, with 8 bases matching TRBD2. CDR1 is SGHAT, CDR2 FQNNGV, per germline. CDR3 length equals 16 residues. V lost 0 bases, J lost 4 bases, and 6 bases stayed unmatched.